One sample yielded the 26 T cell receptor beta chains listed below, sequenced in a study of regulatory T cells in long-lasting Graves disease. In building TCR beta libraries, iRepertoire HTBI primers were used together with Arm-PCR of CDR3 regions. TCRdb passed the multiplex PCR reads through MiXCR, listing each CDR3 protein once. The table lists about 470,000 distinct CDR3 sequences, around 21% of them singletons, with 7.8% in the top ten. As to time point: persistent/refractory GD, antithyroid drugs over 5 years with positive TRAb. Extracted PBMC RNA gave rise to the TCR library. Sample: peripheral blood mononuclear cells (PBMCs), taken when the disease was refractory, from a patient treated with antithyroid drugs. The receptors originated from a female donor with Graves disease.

CDR3 sequence reads: CASSSTGGYISGGYTF. CDR3 DNA: TGTGCCAGCAGCTCCACAGGGGGCTATATTTCGGGTGGCTACACCTTC. The V gene is TRBV6-1, the J gene TRBJ1-2; 9 bases are shared with TRBD1. The germline V gene encodes CDR1 MNHNS and CDR2 SASEGT. The CDR3 covers 16 residues. V lost 6 bases, J lost 7 bases, and 15 bases stayed unmatched.

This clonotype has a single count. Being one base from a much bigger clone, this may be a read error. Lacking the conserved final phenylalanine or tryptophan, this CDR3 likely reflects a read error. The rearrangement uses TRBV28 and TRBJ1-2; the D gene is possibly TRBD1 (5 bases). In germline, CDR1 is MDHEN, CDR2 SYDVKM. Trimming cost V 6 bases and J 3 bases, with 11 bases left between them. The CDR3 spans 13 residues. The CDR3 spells CASSPGTYYGYTL. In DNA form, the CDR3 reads TGTGCCAGCAGCCCCGGGACCTACTATGGCTACACCCTC.

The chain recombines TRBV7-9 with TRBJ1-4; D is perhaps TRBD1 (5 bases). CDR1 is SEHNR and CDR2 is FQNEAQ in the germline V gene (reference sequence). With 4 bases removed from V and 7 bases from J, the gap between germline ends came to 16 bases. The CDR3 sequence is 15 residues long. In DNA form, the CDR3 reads TGTGCCAGCAGCTCATACCGGGACGGAGGTGAAAAACTGTTTTTT. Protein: CASSSYRDGGEKLFF.

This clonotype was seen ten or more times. The CDR3 DNA reads TGTGCCAGCAGTTTGGCGGGGGGGCTGGGAGGAAAGACCCAGTACTTC. Translating gives CASSLAGGLGGKTQYF. V gene TRBV28 combines with J gene TRBJ2-5; 9 bases fit TRBD2. V lost 3 bases to trimming and J lost 6 bases; unmatched junction nucleotides: 11. CDR3 length: 16 amino acids. Germline lookup yields CDR1 MDHEN and CDR2 SYDVKM.

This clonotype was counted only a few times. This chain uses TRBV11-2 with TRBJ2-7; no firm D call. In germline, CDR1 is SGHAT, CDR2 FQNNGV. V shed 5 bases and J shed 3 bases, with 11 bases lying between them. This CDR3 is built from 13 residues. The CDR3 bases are TGTGCCAGCAGCCTTATGGGCAGCTACGAGCAGTACTTC. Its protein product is CASSLMGSYEQYF.

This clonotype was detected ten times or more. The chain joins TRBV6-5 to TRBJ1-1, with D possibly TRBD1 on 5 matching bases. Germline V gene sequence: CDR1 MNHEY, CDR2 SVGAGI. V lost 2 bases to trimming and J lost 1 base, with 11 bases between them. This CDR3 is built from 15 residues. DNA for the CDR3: TGTGCCAGCAGTTACCCGGGACGGTCGAACACTGAAGCTTTCTTT. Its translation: CASSYPGRSNTEAFF.

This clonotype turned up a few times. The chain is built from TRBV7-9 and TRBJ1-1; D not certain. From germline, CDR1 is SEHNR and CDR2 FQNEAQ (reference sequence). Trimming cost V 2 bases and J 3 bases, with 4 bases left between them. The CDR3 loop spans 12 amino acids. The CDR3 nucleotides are TGTGCCAGCAGCTTACTGTACACTGAAGCTTTCTTT. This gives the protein CASSLLYTEAFF. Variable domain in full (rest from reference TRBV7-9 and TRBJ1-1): DTGVSQNPRHKITKRGQNVTFRCDPISEHNRLYWYRQTLGQGPEFLTYFQNEAQLEKSRLLSDRFSAERPKGSFSTLEIQRTEQGDSAMYLCASSLLYTEAFFGQGTRLTVV.

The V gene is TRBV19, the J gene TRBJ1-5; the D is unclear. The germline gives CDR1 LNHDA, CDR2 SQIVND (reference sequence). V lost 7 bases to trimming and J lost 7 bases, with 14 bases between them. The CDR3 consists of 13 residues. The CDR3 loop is CASNEGKGQPQHF. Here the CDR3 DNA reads TGTGCCAGTAATGAAGGGAAAGGCCAGCCCCAGCATTTT.

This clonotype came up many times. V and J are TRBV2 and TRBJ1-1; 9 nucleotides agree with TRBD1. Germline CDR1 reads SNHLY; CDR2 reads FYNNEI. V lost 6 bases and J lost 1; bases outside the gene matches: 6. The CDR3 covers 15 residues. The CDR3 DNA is TGTGCCAGCAGGGATCCGGGACAGGGGAACACTGAAGCTTTCTTT. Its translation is CASRDPGQGNTEAFF.

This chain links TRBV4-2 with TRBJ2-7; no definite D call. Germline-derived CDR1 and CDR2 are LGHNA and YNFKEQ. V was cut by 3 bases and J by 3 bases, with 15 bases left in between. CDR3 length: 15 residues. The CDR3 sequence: CASSHFAAPNYEQYF. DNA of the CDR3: TGTGCCAGCAGCCACTTTGCAGCGCCCAACTACGAGCAGTACTTC.

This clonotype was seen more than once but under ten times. The CDR3, as DNA: TGTGCCAGCAGTTTATCAGGGGCGATAAACTATGGCTACACCTTC. Protein: CASSLSGAINYGYTF. The rearrangement joins TRBV27 to TRBJ1-2, with D maybe TRBD1 (5 bases). Germline CDR1 is MNHEY and CDR2 is SMNVEV (reference sequence). The V end was cut by 0 bases, the J end by 2 bases, with 10 bases between. The CDR3 contains 15 residues.

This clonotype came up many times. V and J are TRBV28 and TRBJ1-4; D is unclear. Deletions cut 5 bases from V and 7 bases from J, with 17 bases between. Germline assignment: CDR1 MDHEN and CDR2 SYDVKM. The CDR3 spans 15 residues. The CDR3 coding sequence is TGTGCCAGCAGTCTGGGAGCGGGGAGGAGTGAAAAACTGTTTTTT. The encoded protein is CASSLGAGRSEKLFF. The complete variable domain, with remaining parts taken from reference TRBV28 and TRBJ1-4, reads DVKVTQSSRYLVKRTGEKVFLECVQDMDHENMFWYRQDPGLGLRLIYFSYDVKMKEKGDIPEGYSVSREKKERFSLILESASTNQTSMYLCASSLGAGRSEKLFFGSGTQLSVL.

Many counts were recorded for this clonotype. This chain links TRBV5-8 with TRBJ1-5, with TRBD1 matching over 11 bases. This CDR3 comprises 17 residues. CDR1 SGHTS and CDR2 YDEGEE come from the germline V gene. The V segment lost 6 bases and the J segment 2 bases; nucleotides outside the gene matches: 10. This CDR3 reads CASTPDRGQIRNQPQHF. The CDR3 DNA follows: TGTGCCAGCACCCCGGACAGGGGGCAAATACGCAATCAGCCCCAGCATTTT.

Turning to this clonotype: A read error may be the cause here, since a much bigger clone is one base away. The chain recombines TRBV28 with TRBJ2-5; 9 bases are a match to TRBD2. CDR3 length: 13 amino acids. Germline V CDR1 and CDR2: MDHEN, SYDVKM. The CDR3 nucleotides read TGTGCCAACAGTTTTGGTCTAGCGGGAACCCAGTACTTC. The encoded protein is CANSFGLAGTQYF.

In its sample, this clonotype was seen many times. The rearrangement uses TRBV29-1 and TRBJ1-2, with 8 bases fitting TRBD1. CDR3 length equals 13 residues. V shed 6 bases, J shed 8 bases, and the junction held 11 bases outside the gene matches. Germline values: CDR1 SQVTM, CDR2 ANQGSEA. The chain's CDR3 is CSVTGTGYGGYTF. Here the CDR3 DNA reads TGCAGCGTAACCGGGACAGGATATGGCGGCTACACCTTC. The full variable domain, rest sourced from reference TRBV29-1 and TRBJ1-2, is SAVISQKPSRDICQRGTSLTIQCQVDSQVTMMFWYRQQPGQSLTLIATANQGSEATYESGFVIDKFPISRPNLTFSTLTVSNMSPEDSSIYLCSVTGTGYGGYTFGSGTRLTVV.

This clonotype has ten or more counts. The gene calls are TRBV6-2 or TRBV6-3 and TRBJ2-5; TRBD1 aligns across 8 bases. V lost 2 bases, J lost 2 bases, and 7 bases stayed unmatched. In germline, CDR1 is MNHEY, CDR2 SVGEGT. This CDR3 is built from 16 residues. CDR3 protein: CASSYPRDRLQETQYF. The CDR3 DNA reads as TGTGCCAGCAGTTACCCCAGGGACAGGCTACAAGAGACCCAGTACTTC.

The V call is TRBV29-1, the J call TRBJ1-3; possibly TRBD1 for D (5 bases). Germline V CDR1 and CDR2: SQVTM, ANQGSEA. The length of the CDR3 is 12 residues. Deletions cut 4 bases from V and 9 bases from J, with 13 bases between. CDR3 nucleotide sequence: TGCAGCGTTGTAAGCCCCGGGGGCACCATATATTTT. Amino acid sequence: CSVVSPGGTIYF.

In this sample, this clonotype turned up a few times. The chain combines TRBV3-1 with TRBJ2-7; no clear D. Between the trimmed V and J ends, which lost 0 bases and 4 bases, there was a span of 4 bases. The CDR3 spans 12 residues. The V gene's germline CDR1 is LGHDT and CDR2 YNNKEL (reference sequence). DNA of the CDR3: TGTGCCAGCAGCCAAGACTTTTACGAGCAGTACTTC. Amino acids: CASSQDFYEQYF.

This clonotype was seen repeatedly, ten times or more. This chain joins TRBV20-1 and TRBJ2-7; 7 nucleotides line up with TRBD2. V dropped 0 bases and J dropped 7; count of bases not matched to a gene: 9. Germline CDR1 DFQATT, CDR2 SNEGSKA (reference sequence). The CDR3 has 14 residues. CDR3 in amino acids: CSARDAGALGEQYF. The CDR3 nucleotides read TGCAGTGCTAGAGACGCGGGAGCATTAGGGGAGCAGTACTTC.

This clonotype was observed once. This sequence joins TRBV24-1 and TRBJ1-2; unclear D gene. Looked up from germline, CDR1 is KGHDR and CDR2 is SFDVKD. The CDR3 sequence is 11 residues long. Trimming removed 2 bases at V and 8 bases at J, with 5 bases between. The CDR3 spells CATSDSGGYTF. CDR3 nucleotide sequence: TGTGCCACCAGTGATTCCGGAGGCTACACCTTC.

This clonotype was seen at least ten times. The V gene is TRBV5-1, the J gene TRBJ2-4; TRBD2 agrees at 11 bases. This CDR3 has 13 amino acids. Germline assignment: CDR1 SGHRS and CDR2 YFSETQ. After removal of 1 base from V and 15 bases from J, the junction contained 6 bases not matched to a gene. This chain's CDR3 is CASSLTSGSLGYF. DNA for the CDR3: TGCGCCAGCAGCTTGACTAGCGGGAGTCTTGGGTACTTC.

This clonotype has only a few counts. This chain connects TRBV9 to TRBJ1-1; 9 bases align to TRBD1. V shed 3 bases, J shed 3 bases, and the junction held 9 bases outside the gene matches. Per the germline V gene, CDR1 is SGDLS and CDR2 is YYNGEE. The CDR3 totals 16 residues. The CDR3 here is CASSGGQGRRDTEAFF. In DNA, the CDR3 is TGTGCCAGCAGCGGAGGACAGGGGCGCCGGGACACTGAAGCTTTCTTT.

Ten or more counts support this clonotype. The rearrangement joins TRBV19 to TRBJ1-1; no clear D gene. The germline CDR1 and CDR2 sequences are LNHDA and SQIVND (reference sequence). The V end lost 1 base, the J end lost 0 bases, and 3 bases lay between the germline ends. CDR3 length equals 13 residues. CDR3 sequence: CASSIALNTEAFF. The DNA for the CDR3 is TGTGCCAGTAGTATAGCGCTGAACACTGAAGCTTTCTTT.

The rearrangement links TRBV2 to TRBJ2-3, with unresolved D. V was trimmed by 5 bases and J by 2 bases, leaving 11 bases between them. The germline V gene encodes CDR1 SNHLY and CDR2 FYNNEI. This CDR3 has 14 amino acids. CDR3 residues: CASSLGPNTDTQYF. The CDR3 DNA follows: TGTGCCAGCAGTTTAGGACCCAACACAGATACGCAGTATTTT.

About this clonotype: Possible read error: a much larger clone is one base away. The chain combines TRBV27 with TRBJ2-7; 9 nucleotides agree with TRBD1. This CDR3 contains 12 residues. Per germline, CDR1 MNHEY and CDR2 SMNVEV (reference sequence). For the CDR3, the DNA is TGTGCCGGCAGCGGGGACAGGGTCCAGCAGTACTTC. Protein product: CAGSGDRVQQYF.

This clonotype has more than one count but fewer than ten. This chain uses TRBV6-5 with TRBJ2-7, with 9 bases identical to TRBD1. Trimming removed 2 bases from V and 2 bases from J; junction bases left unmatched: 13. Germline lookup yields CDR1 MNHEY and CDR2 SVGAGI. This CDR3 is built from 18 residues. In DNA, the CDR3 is TGTGCCAGCAGTTACAAGTCGAGGAGGGGGACAGGGACCTACGAGCAGTACTTC. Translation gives CASSYKSRRGTGTYEQYF.